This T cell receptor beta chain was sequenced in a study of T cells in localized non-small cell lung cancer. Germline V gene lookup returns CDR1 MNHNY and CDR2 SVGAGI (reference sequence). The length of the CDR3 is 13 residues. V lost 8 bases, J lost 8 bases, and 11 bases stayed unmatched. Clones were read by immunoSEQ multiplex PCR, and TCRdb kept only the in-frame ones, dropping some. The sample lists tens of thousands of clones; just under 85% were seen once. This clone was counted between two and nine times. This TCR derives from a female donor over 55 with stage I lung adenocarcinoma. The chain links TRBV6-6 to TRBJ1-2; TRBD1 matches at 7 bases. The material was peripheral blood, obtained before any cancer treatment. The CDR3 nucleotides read TGTGCCAGCGGTCCCGGGACAGCTTACGGCTACACCTTC. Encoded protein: CASGPGTAYGYTF.